Shown below are 12 T cell receptor beta chains from a single sample sequenced in a study of shared clonotypes between healthy human individuals. As defined, naive CD8 cells were CD45RO-negative and positively selected for CCR7, with terminally differentiated effector memory CD45RA+ cells excluded. Profiled with immunoSEQ multiplex PCR; TCRdb holds only in-frame clones, not every one. Of roughly 2,000,000 clones detected, about 94% appear once; the ten largest clones hold more than 0.9%. Sequencing was done on a sample of naive CD8+ T cells sorted from blood. These receptors all stem from a man younger than 35 in good health.

This clone was seen only once. The rearrangement links TRBV28 to TRBJ1-6; unclear D gene. This CDR3 comprises 14 residues. Germline-derived CDR1 and CDR2 are MDHEN and SYDVKM. V was cut by 7 bases and J by 6 bases, with 13 bases left in between. The DNA of the CDR3 is TGTGCCAGCATGGAACACTTGAGTAATTCACCCCTCCACTTT. This sequence encodes CASMEHLSNSPLHF.

V and J are TRBV27 and TRBJ2-7; 10 bases align to TRBD1. Trimming at V came to 8 bases and at J to 3 bases, leaving 7 bases not matched to a gene. CDR1 MNHEY and CDR2 SMNVEV come from the germline V gene (reference sequence). The CDR3 contains 14 residues. The CDR3 region is CASQGQGMGYEQYF. The CDR3 DNA reads TGTGCCAGCCAGGGACAGGGGATGGGCTACGAGCAGTACTTC.

The CDR3 region has the DNA TGTGCCAGCAGTGAACGGTACGGAGAGACCCAGTACTTC. Residues: CASSERYGETQYF. The chain couples TRBV25-1 to TRBJ2-5; D gene uncertain. Germline-derived CDR1 and CDR2 are MGHDK and SYGVNS. V dropped 2 bases and J dropped 4 bases, with 8 bases sitting between them. This CDR3 is 13 amino acids long.

The chain combines TRBV7-6 with TRBJ2-7, with 8 bases lining up with TRBD2. Germline CDR1 reads SGHVS; CDR2 reads FNYEAQ. V lost 5 bases, J lost 6 bases, and 15 bases stayed unmatched. CDR3 length: 16 residues. CDR3 nucleotide sequence: TGTGCCAGCAGCCCCCCCGGGTTAGCGGGGTCGCTCGAGCAGTACTTC. Translation gives CASSPPGLAGSLEQYF.

This chain links TRBV9 with TRBJ2-3; a weak D match, TRBD2 (6 bases). Looked up from germline, CDR1 is SGDLS and CDR2 is YYNGEE. V was shortened by 4 bases and J by 2 bases, with 11 bases between the two germline ends. The CDR3 consists of 14 residues. CDR3 in DNA: TGTGCCAGCAGCCCCGGGGGAATCACAGATACGCAGTATTTT. Translating it yields CASSPGGITDTQYF.

The chain employs TRBV7-9 and TRBJ2-5; no clear D gene. CDR3 length: 12 residues. Between the trimmed V and J ends, which lost 1 base and 5 bases, there was a span of 5 bases. From germline, CDR1 is SEHNR and CDR2 FQNEAQ (reference sequence). DNA for the CDR3: TGTGCCAGCAGCTTAGTCACCGAGACCCAGTACTTC. Amino acid sequence: CASSLVTETQYF.

The J gene is TRBJ2-1, the V gene TRBV9; 9 positions match TRBD2. Trimming took 5 bases from V and 6 from J; bases not matched to a gene: 12. The CDR3 has 16 residues. Germline lookup yields CDR1 SGDLS and CDR2 YYNGEE. CDR3 loop: CASSGGASGTPNEQFF. The DNA for the CDR3 is TGTGCCAGCAGTGGCGGGGCTAGCGGGACTCCCAATGAGCAGTTCTTC.

The chain carries TRBV18 and TRBJ1-2; no reliable D call. The length of the CDR3 is 13 residues. The V end lost 2 bases, the J end lost 4 bases, and 8 bases lay between the germline ends. CDR1 and CDR2 (germline): KGHSH, LQKENI. The CDR3 sequence: CASSPNEVYGYTF. CDR3 sequence (DNA): TGTGCCAGCTCACCAAATGAGGTCTATGGCTACACCTTC.

Concerning this clone: This same CDR3 is encoded by further DNA sequences in the sample. This chain links TRBV19 with TRBJ1-2; D uncertain. Germline values: CDR1 LNHDA, CDR2 SQIVND (reference sequence). V shed 0 bases and J shed 3 bases, with 5 bases lying between them. The CDR3 consists of 13 residues. CDR3 in amino acids: CASSIDGHYGYTF. The CDR3 bases are TGTGCCAGTAGTATAGACGGTCACTATGGCTACACCTTC.

The table lists this clone with a count of one. This sequence joins TRBV4-1 and TRBJ1-5; D gene unclear. Germline loops: CDR1 MGHRA, CDR2 YSYEKL. The CDR3 extends over 18 amino acids. Trimming removed 1 base at V and 1 base at J, with 17 bases between. CDR3 in DNA: TGCGCCAGCAGCCAAGTTGAAGTAAAGGGAGGGAGCAATCAGCCCCAGCATTTT. It translates to CASSQVEVKGGSNQPQHF.

CDR3 sequence reads: CASSDRDRGEQETQYF. DNA for the CDR3: TGTGCCAGCAGCGACAGGGACAGGGGGGAGCAAGAGACCCAGTACTTC. V is TRBV7-9 and J is TRBJ2-5; TRBD1 agrees at 11 bases. After removal of 5 bases from V and 2 bases from J, the junction contained 7 bases not matched to a gene. The CDR3 covers 16 residues. The germline V gene has CDR1 SEHNR and CDR2 FQNEAQ (reference sequence). Variable domain in full (rest from reference TRBV7-9 and TRBJ2-5): DTGVSQNPRHKITKRGQNVTFRCDPISEHNRLYWYRQTLGQGPEFLTYFQNEAQLEKSRLLSDRFSAERPKGSFSTLEIQRTEQGDSAMYLCASSDRDRGEQETQYFGPGTRLLVL.

CDR3 loop: CASTLSGTGGEQFF. The DNA of the CDR3 is TGTGCCAGCACCTTATCCGGGACAGGGGGTGAGCAGTTCTTC. The chain links TRBV25-1 to TRBJ2-1, with 11 bases that match TRBD1. Trimming cost V 7 bases and J 9 bases; bases outside gene matches: 8. The CDR3 loop spans 14 amino acids. CDR1 is MGHDK and CDR2 is SYGVNS in the germline V gene.